This T cell receptor beta chain appears in the sequencing data of a study of blood T cell repertoires in COVID-19. Study processing details: Amplification of reference gene primers was used by the study to estimate nucleated cell counts. Assay: immunoSEQ multiplex PCR; the TCRdb copy retains only in-frame clones and omits some. Clonal size and the V and J genes are those of that table, whereas D and trimming came from the DNA. The data hold roughly 430,000 clones, with about 88% observed a single time. The CDR3 is made up of 14 amino acids. Germline V CDR1 and CDR2: SGHKS, YYEKEE (reference sequence). After removal of 2 bases from V and 4 bases from J, the junction contained 3 bases not matched to a gene. Cohort placement rested on clinical history that participants reported themselves.

This TCR was sampled from a woman in her late teens or twenties who had been exposed to COVID-19. Sequencing input: PBMCs or T cells enriched from blood (not recorded which). The rearrangement joins TRBV5-5 to TRBJ2-3; 8 nucleotides agree with TRBD1. CDR3 bases: TGTGCCAGCAGCTTCGGACAGGGCCCAGATACGCAGTATTTT. This gives the protein CASSFGQGPDTQYF. Full variable domain (outside the CDR3, taken from reference TRBV5-5 and TRBJ2-3): DAGVTQSPTHLIKTRGQQVTLRCSPISGHKSVSWYQQVLGQGPQFIFQYYEKEERGRGNFPDRFSARQFPNYSSELNVNALLLGDSALYLCASSFGQGPDTQYFGPGTRLTVL.